Each of the 32 T cell receptor beta chains below was sequenced from the same sample in a study of control samples from healthy donors and cancer patients. TCRdb's table, derived via immunoSEQ multiplex PCR, lists solely in-frame clones and lacks some. The sample lists under 70,000 clones; roughly nine tenths were seen once. The sequencing input was PBMCs. The receptors were sampled from a woman aged 50 to 65 with colorectal cancer.

The CDR3 sequence is CSASSGHTFTDTQYF. The CDR3 region has the DNA TGCAGTGCTAGTTCCGGACATACCTTCACAGATACGCAGTATTTT. The V call is TRBV20-1, the J call TRBJ2-3; possibly TRBD1 for D (5 bases). The V end was cut by 3 bases, the J end by 2 bases, with 15 bases between. Germline values: CDR1 DFQATT, CDR2 SNEGSKA (reference sequence). There are 15 residues in the CDR3.

V and J are TRBV7-3 and TRBJ2-5, with D perhaps TRBD2 (5 bases). Germline loops: CDR1 SGHTA, CDR2 FQGTGA. This CDR3 spans 13 amino acids. V shed 1 base and J shed 4 bases, with 7 bases lying between them. The CDR3 region has the DNA TGTGCCAGCAGCTTAAGCCGGGGAGAGACCCAGTACTTC. It yields the protein CASSLSRGETQYF.

The rearrangement joins TRBV28 to TRBJ2-7; no definite D call. This CDR3 spans 13 amino acids. The V end was cut by 5 bases, the J end by 2 bases, with 10 bases between. Germline lookup yields CDR1 MDHEN and CDR2 SYDVKM. The CDR3 DNA reads as TGTGCCAGCAGTCTCGACTCCGCCTACGAGCAGTACTTC. Encoded protein: CASSLDSAYEQYF. The variable domain in full, completed from reference TRBV28 and TRBJ2-7, reads DVKVTQSSRYLVKRTGEKVFLECVQDMDHENMFWYRQDPGLGLRLIYFSYDVKMKEKGDIPEGYSVSREKKERFSLILESASTNQTSMYLCASSLDSAYEQYFGPGTRLTVT.

The CDR3 bases are TGTGCCAGTAGTATACAGGGAACCGCAACTAATGAAAAACTGTTTTTT. It yields the protein CASSIQGTATNEKLFF. The chain has TRBV19 and TRBJ1-4; D possibly corresponds to TRBD1 (5 bases). Germline CDR1 reads LNHDA; CDR2 reads SQIVND (reference sequence). The germline V and J ends were trimmed by 2 bases and 0 bases, with 10 bases remaining between them. The CDR3 covers 16 residues. The whole variable domain, remainder taken from reference TRBV19 and TRBJ1-4, is DGGITQSPKYLFRKEGQNVTLSCEQNLNHDAMYWYRQDPGQGLRLIYYSQIVNDFQKGDIAEGYSVSREKKESFPLTVTSAQKNPTAFYLCASSIQGTATNEKLFFGSGTQLSVL.

CDR3 nucleotide sequence: TGTGCCAGCAGACCGGGGGCGGAAGAGACCCAGTACTTC. Protein: CASRPGAEETQYF. This chain connects TRBV7-2 to TRBJ2-5, with D possibly called TRBD1 or TRBD2 (6 bases each). This CDR3 spans 13 amino acids. Looked up from germline, CDR1 is SGHTA and CDR2 is FQGNSA. The V and J ends lost 6 bases and 3 bases respectively, with 11 bases between them.

The gene calls are TRBV11-2 and TRBJ2-1; no definite D call. V was shortened by 1 base and J by 0 bases, with 7 bases between the two germline ends. The CDR3 loop spans 15 amino acids. Germline V CDR1 and CDR2: SGHAT, FQNNGV. The CDR3 sequence: CASSLAPASYNEQFF. The CDR3 bases are TGTGCCAGCAGCTTAGCCCCCGCCTCCTACAATGAGCAGTTCTTC. Complete variable domain (other parts from reference TRBV11-2 and TRBJ2-1): EAGVAQSPRYKIIEKRQSVAFWCNPISGHATLYWYQQILGQGPKLLIQFQNNGVVDDSQLPKDRFSAERLKGVDSTLKIQPAKLEDSAVYLCASSLAPASYNEQFFGPGTRLTVL.

The J gene is TRBJ1-2, the V gene TRBV2; unclear D gene. V was clipped by 3 bases and J by 8 bases, with 13 bases between them. The V gene's germline CDR1 is SNHLY and CDR2 FYNNEI. The CDR3 is 13 amino acids. The CDR3 protein is CASSESPAGGYTF. The CDR3 DNA follows: TGTGCCAGCAGTGAGAGTCCGGCGGGGGGCTACACCTTC.

V gene TRBV6-2 or TRBV6-3 combines with J gene TRBJ2-3; TRBD2 aligns across 8 bases. The trim removed 4 bases at V and 5 bases at J, leaving 8 bases unmatched. The CDR3 is 15 amino acids. Looked up from germline, CDR1 is MNHEY and CDR2 is SVGEGT. The CDR3 nucleotides are TGTGCCAGCAGTTCTCCAGCGGGAGTTGTAGATACGCAGTATTTT. Encoded protein: CASSSPAGVVDTQYF.

This clone was detected only a few times. The J gene is TRBJ1-5, the V gene TRBV7-9; D is unresolved. The CDR3 covers 12 residues. Trimming cost V 5 bases and J 3 bases, with 5 bases left between them. From germline, CDR1 is SEHNR and CDR2 FQNEAQ (reference sequence). CDR3 nucleotides: TGTGCCAGCAGCACCGACAATCAGCCCCAGCATTTT. Residues: CASSTDNQPQHF.

The chain combines TRBV6-6 with TRBJ1-5, with TRBD1 matching 9 bases. The CDR3 is 15 amino acids. J was trimmed by 6 bases and V by 7 bases; bases with no gene match: 10. Per germline, CDR1 MNHNY and CDR2 SVGAGI (reference sequence). CDR3 DNA: TGTGCCAGCACCCCGGGACAGGGAGTAGGTCAGCCCCAGCATTTT. This encodes CASTPGQGVGQPQHF.

V gene TRBV7-8 combines with J gene TRBJ1-2; D unclear. The V and J ends lost 0 bases and 6 bases respectively, with 8 bases between them. The CDR3 runs 13 residues. The germline V gene has CDR1 SGHVS and CDR2 FQNEAQ. The CDR3 region has the DNA TGTGCCAGCAGCTTAGCCCGTGAGAATGGCTACACCTTC. Encoded protein: CASSLARENGYTF.

The chain employs TRBV2 and TRBJ1-5; the D is unclear. The CDR3 spans 13 residues. V lost 8 bases to trimming and J lost 1 base, with 9 bases between them. The germline CDR1 and CDR2 sequences are SNHLY and FYNNEI. In DNA, the CDR3 is TGTGCCAGCTCCTTCGGGAGCAATCAGCCCCAGCATTTT. It specifies CASSFGSNQPQHF.

The chain has TRBV29-1 and TRBJ2-7; weak D call: TRBD2 (5 bases). Trimming removed 1 base at V and 0 bases at J, with 10 bases between. The CDR3 length is 14 residues. The V gene's germline CDR1 is SQVTM and CDR2 ANQGSEA. CDR3 sequence (DNA): TGCAGCGTTGAAGCGAGACGGGGCTCCTACGAGCAGTACTTC. Translated, it gives CSVEARRGSYEQYF.

The chain carries TRBV29-1 and TRBJ2-7; 9 bases are a match to TRBD1. Trimming cost V 6 bases and J 5 bases; bases outside gene matches: 11. The CDR3 totals 14 residues. Germline loops: CDR1 SQVTM, CDR2 ANQGSEA. This CDR3 reads CSVIETGGSNEQYF. For the CDR3, the DNA is TGCAGCGTGATAGAGACAGGGGGTAGCAACGAGCAGTACTTC.

This clone was seen only once. The V call is TRBV3-1 (or the pseudogene TRBV3-2), the J call TRBJ1-1; possible D gene TRBD1, 5 bases. CDR1 is LGHDT and CDR2 is YNNKEL in the germline V gene (reference sequence). Trimming shortened V by 0 bases and J by 0 bases, and 14 bases separated the two germline ends. The CDR3 runs to 17 residues. CDR3 protein: CASSQDRDLWLNTEAFF. CDR3 bases: TGTGCCAGCAGCCAAGATAGGGACCTTTGGCTGAACACTGAAGCTTTCTTT.

This chain joins TRBV10-2 and TRBJ2-7, with 11 bases matching TRBD1. Germline V gives CDR1 WSHSY, CDR2 SAAADI. Trimming took 4 bases from V and 5 from J; bases not matched to a gene: 4. The CDR3 length is 14 residues. The CDR3 is CASSGGQGVHEQYF. In DNA form, the CDR3 reads TGCGCCAGCAGTGGGGGACAGGGGGTCCACGAGCAGTACTTC.

The chain is built from TRBV2 and TRBJ1-4; 7 positions agree with TRBD1. The germline CDR1 and CDR2 sequences are SNHLY and FYNNEI. The CDR3 runs to 14 residues. V was pared by 5 bases and J by 3 bases, with 3 bases of the junction left unmatched. The DNA of the CDR3 is TGTGCCAGCAGTCAGGGGGGGGCTAATGAAAAACTGTTTTTT. As protein: CASSQGGANEKLFF.

V is TRBV6-1 and J is TRBJ2-2; no definite D call. V was pared by 3 bases and J by 0 bases, with 5 bases between. The CDR3 runs to 14 residues. Germline V lookup: CDR1 MNHNS, CDR2 SASEGT. The CDR3 spells CASSDIPNTGELFF. The CDR3 nucleotides are TGTGCCAGCAGTGACATACCGAACACCGGGGAGCTGTTTTTT.

The chain is built from TRBV9 and TRBJ2-7; 10 bases line up with TRBD1. The CDR3 runs 15 residues. Germline V gene sequence: CDR1 SGDLS, CDR2 YYNGEE. Trimming took 4 bases from V and 0 from J; bases not matched to a gene: 4. CDR3 sequence: CASSLGQGVSYEQYF. The CDR3 bases are TGTGCCAGCAGCTTAGGACAGGGGGTCTCCTACGAGCAGTACTTC.

This chain joins TRBV3-1 (or the pseudogene TRBV3-2) and TRBJ1-6; tentatively, D is TRBD1 (6 bases). There are 14 residues in the CDR3. The V end was cut by 6 bases, the J end by 10 bases, with 16 bases between. Looked up from germline, CDR1 is LGHDT and CDR2 is YNNKEL (reference sequence). The CDR3 nucleotides are TGTGCCAGCAGGCCAGGGGTCCTAGGGTCACCCCTCCACTTT. Its protein product is CASRPGVLGSPLHF.

V and J are TRBV4-1 and TRBJ1-3, with TRBD1 matching 7 bases. V shed 3 bases and J 3 bases; nucleotides not matched to a gene: 11. Germline loops: CDR1 MGHRA, CDR2 YSYEKL. The CDR3 length is 17 residues. CDR3: CASSQVPGGGFGNTIYF. CDR3 bases: TGCGCCAGCAGCCAGGTCCCGGGAGGGGGCTTTGGAAACACCATATATTTT.

This sequence joins TRBV2 and TRBJ2-7; the match to TRBD1 covers 8 bases. This CDR3 has 15 amino acids. Germline CDR1 and CDR2: SNHLY and FYNNEI. V gave up 4 bases and J gave up 4 bases; unmatched junction bases: 9. The CDR3 region is CASSAGTGRLYEQYF. For the CDR3, the DNA is TGTGCCAGCAGTGCGGGGACAGGAAGGCTATACGAGCAGTACTTC.

The chain employs TRBV28 and TRBJ1-5; D is possibly TRBD1 (6 bases). Germline V gene sequence: CDR1 MDHEN, CDR2 SYDVKM. This CDR3 comprises 16 residues. V was cut by 5 bases and J by 0 bases, with 14 bases left in between. The chain's CDR3 is CASSPWTENSNQPQHF. As DNA, the CDR3 is TGTGCCAGCAGTCCCTGGACAGAAAATAGCAATCAGCCCCAGCATTTT.

The gene calls are TRBV11-2 and TRBJ1-4, with a tentative D call TRBD1 (5 bases). This CDR3 contains 14 residues. Looked up from germline, CDR1 is SGHAT and CDR2 is FQNNGV. With 5 bases removed from V and 8 bases from J, the gap between germline ends came to 15 bases. The CDR3 here is CASSRRGVGEKLFF. The CDR3 DNA reads as TGTGCCAGCAGCCGACGAGGGGTTGGGGAAAAACTGTTTTTT.

The chain employs TRBV4-2 and TRBJ2-5; unclear D gene. Germline assignment: CDR1 LGHNA and CDR2 YNFKEQ. The germline V and J ends were trimmed by 0 bases and 5 bases, with 7 bases remaining between them. This CDR3 spans 13 amino acids. The CDR3 region is CASSQETQETQYF. CDR3 in DNA: TGTGCCAGCAGCCAAGAAACGCAGGAGACCCAGTACTTC.

The chain recombines TRBV30 with TRBJ1-2, with a possible D match to TRBD1 (6 bases). CDR3 length: 13 residues. V shed 4 bases and J shed 3 bases, with 12 bases lying between them. Germline lookup yields CDR1 GTSNPN and CDR2 SVGIG (reference sequence). The CDR3, as DNA: TGTGCCTGGACTAGACCAGGGGACTATGGCTACACCTTC. It encodes CAWTRPGDYGYTF.

The CDR3 here is CASSLYGTGAYEQYF. CDR3 DNA sequence: TGTGCCAGCAGTTTATATGGGACAGGGGCCTACGAGCAGTACTTC. J is TRBJ2-7 and V is TRBV27; 10 bases match TRBD1. This CDR3 spans 15 amino acids. CDR1 MNHEY and CDR2 SMNVEV come from the germline V gene (reference sequence). J was trimmed by 2 bases and V by 1 base; bases with no gene match: 2.

The chain carries TRBV3-1 (or the pseudogene TRBV3-2) and TRBJ1-4, with D unclear. Germline V lookup: CDR1 LGHDT, CDR2 YNNKEL (reference sequence). V dropped 3 bases and J dropped 5 bases, with 4 bases sitting between them. The CDR3 has 12 amino acids. The CDR3 DNA reads as TGTGCCAGCAGCCACAGCAATGAAAAACTGTTTTTT. It yields the protein CASSHSNEKLFF.

The chain employs TRBV9 and TRBJ1-2, with a tentative D call TRBD1 (5 bases). The CDR3 is 12 amino acids. Germline CDR1 is SGDLS and CDR2 is YYNGEE. V was trimmed by 7 bases and J by 8 bases, leaving 15 bases between them. This CDR3 reads CASLTDGGGYTF. The CDR3 DNA is TGTGCCAGCTTGACAGACGGTGGCGGCTACACCTTC.

The rearrangement links TRBV2 to TRBJ1-4; D possibly corresponds to TRBD1 (5 bases). Trimming took 7 bases from V and 4 from J, leaving 10 bases between them. The CDR3 has 13 amino acids. Per germline, CDR1 SNHLY and CDR2 FYNNEI. CDR3 protein: CASTNRNNEKLFF. The CDR3, as DNA: TGTGCCAGCACTAACAGGAATAATGAAAAACTGTTTTTT.

The chain uses TRBV5-6 and TRBJ2-5, with TRBD1 as a possible D gene (6 bases). The CDR3 length is 14 residues. V gave up 7 bases and J gave up 5 bases, with 18 bases separating them. Germline V CDR1 and CDR2: SGHDT, YYEEEE. The CDR3 nucleotides are TGTGCCAGCTCCCGCAGGGGTCTCCGGGAGACCCAGTACTTC. Translated, it gives CASSRRGLRETQYF.

V is TRBV5-1 and J is TRBJ1-2; 7 bases map to TRBD1. Germline lookup yields CDR1 SGHRS and CDR2 YFSETQ. This CDR3 contains 15 residues. V lost 4 bases and J lost 2; bases outside the gene matches: 8. Written as DNA, the CDR3 is TGCGCCAGCAGCGCAACTAGACAGGGAAACTATGGCTACACCTTC. Translating gives CASSATRQGNYGYTF. Looking up the rest from reference TRBV5-1 and TRBJ1-2 gives the full variable domain: KAGVTQTPRYLIKTRGQQVTLSCSPISGHRSVSWYQQTPGQGLQFLFEYFSETQRNKGNFPGRFSGRQFSNSRSEMNVSTLELGDSALYLCASSATRQGNYGYTFGSGTRLTVV.